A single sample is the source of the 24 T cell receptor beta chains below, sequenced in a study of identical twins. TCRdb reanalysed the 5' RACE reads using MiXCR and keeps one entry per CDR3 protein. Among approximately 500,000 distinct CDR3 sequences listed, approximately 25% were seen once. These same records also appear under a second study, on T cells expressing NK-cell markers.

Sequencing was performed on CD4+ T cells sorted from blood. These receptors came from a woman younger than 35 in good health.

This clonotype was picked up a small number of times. The CDR3 is CASSWPGQNTGELFF. The CDR3 DNA reads TGTGCCAGCAGCTGGCCGGGACAGAACACCGGGGAGCTGTTTTTT. The rearrangement joins TRBV2 to TRBJ2-2, with D tentatively TRBD1 (6 bases). The V gene's germline CDR1 is SNHLY and CDR2 FYNNEI. Trimming stripped 6 bases from V and 1 base from J, with 12 bases between. The CDR3 has 15 amino acids.

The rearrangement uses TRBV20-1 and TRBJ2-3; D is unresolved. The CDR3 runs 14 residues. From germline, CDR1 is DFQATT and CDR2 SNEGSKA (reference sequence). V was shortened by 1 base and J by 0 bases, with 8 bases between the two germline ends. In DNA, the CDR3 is TGCAGTGCTAGAGGGCCCGGGAGCACAGATACGCAGTATTTT. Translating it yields CSARGPGSTDTQYF.

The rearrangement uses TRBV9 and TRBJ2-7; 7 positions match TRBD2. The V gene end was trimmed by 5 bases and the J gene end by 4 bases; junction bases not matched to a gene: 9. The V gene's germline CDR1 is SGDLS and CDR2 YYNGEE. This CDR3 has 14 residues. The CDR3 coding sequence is TGTGCCAGCAGTGTGGGGACTAAGATTTACGAGCAGTACTTC. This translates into CASSVGTKIYEQYF.

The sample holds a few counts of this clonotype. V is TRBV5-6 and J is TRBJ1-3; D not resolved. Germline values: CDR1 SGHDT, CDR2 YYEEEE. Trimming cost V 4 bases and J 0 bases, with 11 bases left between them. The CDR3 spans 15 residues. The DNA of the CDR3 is TGTGCCAGCAGCCTAGCAAGCTACTCTGGAAACACCATATATTTT. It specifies CASSLASYSGNTIYF.

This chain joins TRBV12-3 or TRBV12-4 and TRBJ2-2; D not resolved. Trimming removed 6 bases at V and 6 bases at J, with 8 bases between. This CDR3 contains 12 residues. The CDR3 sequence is CASRPNSGELFF. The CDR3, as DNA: TGTGCCAGCAGACCCAATTCCGGGGAGCTGTTTTTT.

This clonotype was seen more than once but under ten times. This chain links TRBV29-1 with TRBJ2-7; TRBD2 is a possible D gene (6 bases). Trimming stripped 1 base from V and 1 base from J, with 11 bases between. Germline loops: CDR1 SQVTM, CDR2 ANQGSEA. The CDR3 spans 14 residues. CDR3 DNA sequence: TGCAGCGTTGAAGGAGCGGGTTTTTCCTACGAGCAGTACTTC. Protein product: CSVEGAGFSYEQYF.

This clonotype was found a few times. The DNA for the CDR3 is TGTGCCAGCAGCCAGGCAGTAACCGAGCAGTTCTTC. It translates to CASSQAVTEQFF. V gene TRBV3-1 combines with J gene TRBJ2-1; D is uncertain. The V and J ends lost 3 bases and 10 bases respectively, with 10 bases between them. Germline lookup yields CDR1 LGHDT and CDR2 YNNKEL (reference sequence). There are 12 residues in the CDR3.

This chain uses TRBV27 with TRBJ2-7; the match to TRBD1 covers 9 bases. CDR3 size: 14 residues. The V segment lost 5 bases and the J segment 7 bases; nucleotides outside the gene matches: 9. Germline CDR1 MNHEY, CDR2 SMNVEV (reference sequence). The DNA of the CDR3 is TGTGCCAGCAGTCTTCGGACAGGGGTCGGGGAGCAGTACTTC. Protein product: CASSLRTGVGEQYF.

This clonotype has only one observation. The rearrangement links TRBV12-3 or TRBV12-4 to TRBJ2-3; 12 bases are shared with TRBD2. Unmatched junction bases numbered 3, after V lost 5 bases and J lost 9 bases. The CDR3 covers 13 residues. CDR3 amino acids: CASSPTSGGTQYF. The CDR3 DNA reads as TGTGCCAGCAGTCCGACTAGCGGGGGAACGCAGTATTTT.

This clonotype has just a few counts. CDR3 nucleotides: TGTGCCAGCAGCCAAGATCAGGCCCGAGACTACGAGCAGTACTTC. Protein product: CASSQDQARDYEQYF. The gene calls are TRBV4-2 and TRBJ2-7, with unresolved D. Between the trimmed V and J ends, which lost 0 bases and 3 bases, there was a span of 12 bases. Germline V gene lookup returns CDR1 LGHNA and CDR2 YNFKEQ. The CDR3 consists of 15 residues.

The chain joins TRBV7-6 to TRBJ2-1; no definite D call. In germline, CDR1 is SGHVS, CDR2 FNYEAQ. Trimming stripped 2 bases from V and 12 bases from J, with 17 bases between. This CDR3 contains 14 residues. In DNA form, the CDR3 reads TGTGCCAGCAGCTTAAACCCTACATCGGCCTCGCAGTTCTTC. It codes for CASSLNPTSASQFF.

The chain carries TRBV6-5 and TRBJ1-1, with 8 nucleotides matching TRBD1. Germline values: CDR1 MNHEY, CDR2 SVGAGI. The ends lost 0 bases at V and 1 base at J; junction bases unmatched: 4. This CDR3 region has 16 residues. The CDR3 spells CASSYSRTGPNTEAFF. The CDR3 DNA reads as TGTGCCAGCAGTTACTCGAGGACAGGGCCGAACACTGAAGCTTTCTTT.

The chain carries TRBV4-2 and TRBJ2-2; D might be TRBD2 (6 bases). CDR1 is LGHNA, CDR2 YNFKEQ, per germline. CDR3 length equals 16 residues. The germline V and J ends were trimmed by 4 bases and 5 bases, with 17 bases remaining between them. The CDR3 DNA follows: TGTGCCAGCAGCCTGACTAGGGCGAAAGAAACCGGGGAGCTGTTTTTT. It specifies CASSLTRAKETGELFF.

DNA for the CDR3: TGTGCCAGCAGTTTATCTCCTGTACAGGGAAAGGTTGGCTACACCTTC. Translation: CASSLSPVQGKVGYTF. The chain combines TRBV12-3 or TRBV12-4 with TRBJ1-2, with D tentatively TRBD1 (6 bases). This CDR3 is built from 16 residues. V gave up 2 bases and J gave up 7 bases, with 20 bases separating them.

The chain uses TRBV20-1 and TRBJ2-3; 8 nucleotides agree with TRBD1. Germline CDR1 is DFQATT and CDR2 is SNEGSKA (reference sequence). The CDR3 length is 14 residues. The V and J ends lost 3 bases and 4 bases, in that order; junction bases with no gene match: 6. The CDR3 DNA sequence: TGCAGTGCTAGGGCTGGACAGGGCGCAGATACGCAGTATTTT. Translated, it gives CSARAGQGADTQYF.

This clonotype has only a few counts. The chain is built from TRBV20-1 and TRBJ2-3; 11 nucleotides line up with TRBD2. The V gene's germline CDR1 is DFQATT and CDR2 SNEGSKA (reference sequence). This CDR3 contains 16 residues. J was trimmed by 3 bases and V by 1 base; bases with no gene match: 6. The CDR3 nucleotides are TGCAGTGCTAGAGTTAGCGGGGGGGCTTTGACAGATACGCAGTATTTT. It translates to CSARVSGGALTDTQYF.

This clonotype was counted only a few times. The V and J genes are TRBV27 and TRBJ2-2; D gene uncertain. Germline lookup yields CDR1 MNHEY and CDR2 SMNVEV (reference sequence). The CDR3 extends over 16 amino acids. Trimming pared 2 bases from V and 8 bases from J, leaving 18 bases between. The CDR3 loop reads CASSLDSSFRAGELFF. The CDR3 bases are TGTGCCAGCAGTTTAGATTCATCTTTTCGGGCAGGGGAGCTGTTTTTT.

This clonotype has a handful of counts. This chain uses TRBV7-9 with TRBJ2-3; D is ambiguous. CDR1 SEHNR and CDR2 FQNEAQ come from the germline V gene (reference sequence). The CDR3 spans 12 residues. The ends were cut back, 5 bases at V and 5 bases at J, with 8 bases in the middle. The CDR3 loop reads CASSVLGDTQYF. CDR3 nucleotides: TGTGCCAGCAGCGTTTTGGGAGATACGCAGTATTTT. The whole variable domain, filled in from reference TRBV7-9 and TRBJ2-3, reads DTGVSQNPRHKITKRGQNVTFRCDPISEHNRLYWYRQTLGQGPEFLTYFQNEAQLEKSRLLSDRFSAERPKGSFSTLEIQRTEQGDSAMYLCASSVLGDTQYFGPGTRLTVL.

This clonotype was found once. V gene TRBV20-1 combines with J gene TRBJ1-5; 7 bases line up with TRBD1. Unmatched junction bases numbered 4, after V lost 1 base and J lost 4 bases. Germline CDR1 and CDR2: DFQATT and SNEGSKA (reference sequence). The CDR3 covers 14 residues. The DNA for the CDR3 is TGCAGTGCTAGAGTGGGACAGAGAAATCAGCCCCAGCATTTT. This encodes CSARVGQRNQPQHF.

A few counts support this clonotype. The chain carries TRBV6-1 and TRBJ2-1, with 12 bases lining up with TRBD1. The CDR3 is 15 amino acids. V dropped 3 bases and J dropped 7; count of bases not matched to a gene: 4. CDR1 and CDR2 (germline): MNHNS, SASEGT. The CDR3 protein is CASSEGTGGRNEQFF. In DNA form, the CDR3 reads TGTGCCAGCAGTGAGGGGACAGGGGGCAGGAATGAGCAGTTCTTC.

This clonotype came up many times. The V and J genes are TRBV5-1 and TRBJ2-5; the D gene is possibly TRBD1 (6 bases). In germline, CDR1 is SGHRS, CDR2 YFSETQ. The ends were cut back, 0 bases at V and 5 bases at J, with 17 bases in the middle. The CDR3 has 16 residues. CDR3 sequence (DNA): TGCGCCAGCAGCTTGGAGGGCTGGGGGACAACGGAGACCCAGTACTTC. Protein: CASSLEGWGTTETQYF.

The DNA of the CDR3 is TGTGCCAGCAGTCTCGCACGGCGGTACCAAGAGACCCAGTACTTC. Protein: CASSLARRYQETQYF. The chain has TRBV12-3 or TRBV12-4 and TRBJ2-5; no firm D call. The V gene lost 5 bases and the J gene lost 0 bases, with 13 bases spanning the gap. This CDR3 is 15 amino acids long.

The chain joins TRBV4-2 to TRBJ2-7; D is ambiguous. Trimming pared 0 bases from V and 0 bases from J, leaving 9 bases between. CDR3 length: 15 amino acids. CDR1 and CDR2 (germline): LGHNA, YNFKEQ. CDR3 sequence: CASSQDTRTSYEQYF. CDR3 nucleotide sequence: TGTGCCAGCAGCCAAGATACCAGGACCTCCTACGAGCAGTACTTC.

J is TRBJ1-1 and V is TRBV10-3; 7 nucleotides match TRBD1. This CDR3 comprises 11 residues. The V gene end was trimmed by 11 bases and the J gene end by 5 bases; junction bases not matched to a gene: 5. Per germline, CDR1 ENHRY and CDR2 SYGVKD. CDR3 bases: TGTGCCGCCCTGACAGGGACTGAAGCTTTCTTT. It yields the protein CAALTGTEAFF.